Described below is a single TCR beta chain sequence and its context. Its antigen specificity is not known. Per-nucleotide qualities are absent, and no much larger clonotype sits a single base away. The CDR3 regions of human TCRbeta chains were analyzed by immunosequencing. Per the source publication's procedure: TCRs in the repertoires were compared against a reference library of SARS-CoV-2-specific TCRs that had been generated with the MIRA antigen-specificity platform. Breadth was defined as the fraction of unique TCRs that were SARS-CoV-2-associated. Depth was defined as the fraction of total T cells that were SARS-CoV-2-associated. Using the MIRA data, each spike-specific TCR was assigned both to the spike region to which the TCR was reactive and to a CD4 or CD8 class. Log10-transformed breadth and depth values were compared by one-way ANOVA with Sidak's multiple comparisons tests. TCRdb retrieved this table from immuneACCESS and kept in-frame rearrangements only. Not all clones are present; in checked studies, unresolved V genes account for under half, and no reason is known for the remainder. The DNA was the basis for D and trimming; V, J and clone size are from that table. The sample table records 150,000 to 200,000 clones; approximately 91% of these occur just once. Around 5.5% of the sample is held by the ten biggest clonotypes.

Including the terminal cysteine and phenylalanine, the CDR3 comprises 13 residues. The kept DNA is CDR3 alone, 39 bases in frame from the first base. Looking up the germline V gene yields CDR1 MGHRA and CDR2 YSYEKL. V and J lose 1 base and 5 bases, and a span of 6 bases separates them. This record belongs to a study of T cell responses to AZD1222 COVID-19 vaccine (dated by TCRdb to 2020 to 2022). Broadly, across the study: AZD1222 recipients with second doses at about 4 weeks or about 12 weeks were pooled, because spike-specific TCR depth and breadth did not differ between schedules. TCR sequencing was performed for fewer than 250 trial participants, of whom roughly 200 were given two doses of AZD1222 and 26 were given two doses of MenACWY control vaccine. Enrollment into the trials was organized by age into subgroups of 18-55, 56-69 and 70-plus years, and those subgroups contained roughly 140, 27 and 60 TCR-sequenced participants, respectively. Study-wide findings and limitations: After two AZD1222 doses, both the breadth and the depth of spike-specific TCRs were significantly higher than at day 0 and than in MenACWY recipients. Only a handful of AZD1222 recipients were SARS-CoV-2 seropositive at baseline, limiting conclusions about previously exposed vaccinees. Participants were mostly white British and included more females than males, and it was suggested by the authors that clonal diversity may have been underestimated. Nearly half of unique spike-specific TCRs reportedly recognized epitopes outside regions mutated in the B.1.351 and B.1.1.7 variants. In the small 56-69-year group, the increase in depth fell short of significance, most likely because of low power. Because no day 14 peak-response samples were available, the repertoires could be characterized only after the peak T cell response. Vaccine-associated CD4 TCRs spanned the whole spike protein, with dominant responses in regions 160-218 and 743-854.

The time point tag for this specimen amounts to: baseline before first vaccination. Samples from vaccinated people were obtained from the UK trials COV001 and COV002, which included a single-blind randomized controlled phase 2/3 trial of AZD1222 (ChAdOx1 nCoV-19) in healthy adults. Trial participant PBMC samples were collected at day 0 and day 28 after the second dose for TCRbeta chain sequencing. This specimen consisted of peripheral blood, obtained on day 0 of AZD1222 vaccination. The V gene is TRBV4-1 and the J gene is TRBJ2-1; the D gene cannot be resolved reliably. This receptor was identified in an adult in good health. CDR3 loop: CASSQVRDNEQFF. The nucleotides are TGCGCCAGCAGCCAAGTTCGCGACAATGAGCAGTTCTTC.